This TCR beta chain stems from a study of T-cell reconstitution after alpha-beta-depleted transplantation in children. Unique molecular identifiers were incorporated during preparation of the TCRbeta library. From the PCR reads, TCRdb called clonotypes with MiXCR, one entry per CDR3 protein. The sample lists some 490,000 distinct CDR3 sequences, about an eighth occurring once. The germline V and J ends were trimmed by 7 bases and 1 base, with 20 bases remaining between them. The V gene's germline CDR1 is MNHEY and CDR2 SVGEGT. This CDR3 contains 18 residues. Here the sequenced sample was PBMCs from the stem cell graft donor, taken from the stem cell graft. This chain joins TRBV6-2 or TRBV6-3 and TRBJ2-6; D perhaps matches TRBD2 (6 bases). The receptor's source is a human donor who donated a stem cell graft to a child with combined immunodeficiency. The CDR3 loop is CASTPGVAGPSGANVLTF. CDR3 in DNA: TGTGCCAGCACCCCCGGCGTGGCGGGACCGTCTGGGGCCAACGTCCTGACTTTC.